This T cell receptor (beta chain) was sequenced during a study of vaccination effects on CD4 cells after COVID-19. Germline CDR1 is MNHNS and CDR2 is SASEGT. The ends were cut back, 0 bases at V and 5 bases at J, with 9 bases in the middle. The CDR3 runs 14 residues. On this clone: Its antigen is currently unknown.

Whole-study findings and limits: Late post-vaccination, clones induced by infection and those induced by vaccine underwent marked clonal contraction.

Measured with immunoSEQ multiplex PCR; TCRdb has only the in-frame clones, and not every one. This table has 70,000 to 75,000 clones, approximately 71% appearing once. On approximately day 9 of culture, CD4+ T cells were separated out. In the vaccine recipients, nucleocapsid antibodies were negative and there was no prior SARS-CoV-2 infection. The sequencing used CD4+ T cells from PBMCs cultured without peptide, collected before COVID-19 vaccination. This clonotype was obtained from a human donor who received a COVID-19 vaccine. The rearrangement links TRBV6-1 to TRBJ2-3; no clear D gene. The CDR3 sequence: CASSEANPRDTQYF. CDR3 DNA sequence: TGTGCCAGCAGTGAAGCGAACCCACGAGATACGCAGTATTTT.